This T cell receptor beta chain was observed in a study of breast tumors, draining lymph nodes, adjacent tissues. Note on this clonotype: Its matching antigen is unknown.

The germline V gene has CDR1 GTSNPN and CDR2 SVGIG (reference sequence). CDR3 size: 14 residues. V dropped 1 base and J dropped 4; count of bases not matched to a gene: 5. TCRdb reprocessed the multiplex PCR reads via MiXCR and lists one record per CDR3 protein. The data contain approximately 300,000 distinct CDR3 sequences, 30% to 35% of them singletons. Broader study findings: Tumors had less TCR diversity than lymph nodes, more than nontumor tissue. The lymph node origin of tumor T cells was framed as consistent with a hypothesis, not demonstrated. Most tumor T cells seemingly derive from lymph node, then expand in tumor. Luminal-like breast cancer showed significantly greater tumor-nontumor repertoire similarity than basal-like breast cancer did.

Samples came from axillary lymph nodes draining the breast cancer. The rearrangement links TRBV30 to TRBJ2-7; 9 bases are a match to TRBD1. Sample: axillary lymph node tissue. The clonotype originates from a female donor with breast cancer. Some clones in this sample may be carry-over from other donors' samples. The CDR3 sequence is CAWSGRDREYEQYF. CDR3 sequence (DNA): TGTGCCTGGAGTGGACGGGACAGGGAATACGAGCAGTACTTC.